Listed below are T cell receptor beta chains from one sample, sequenced in a study of vaccination and CD4 T cells after COVID-19. These TCRs' antigens remain unknown. Each CDR3 protein is one row after TCRdb ran MiXCR on the PCR reads. The data show about 17,000 distinct CDR3 sequences, about 42% seen once. The sequenced sample was CD4+ T cells from blood, cultured in vitro, obtained before SARS-CoV-2 vaccination. The origin of the receptors is a human donor who received a COVID-19 vaccine. Each CDR3 is given with its conserved first and last residue. The order of the fields is V gene, J gene, clone size, D gene, CDR3 DNA, CDR3 protein. The D gene is left open where the match is weak. Some rows have no size entry. The others give once, few or many, or a class for an expanded clone.

>TRBV2|TRBJ2-5|few|-
TGTGCCAGCAGTGAAGCGCTTACCCACAGGAATGAGGAGACCCAGTACTTC
CASSEALTHRNEETQYF
>TRBV5-1|TRBJ2-7|-|-
TGCGCCAGCAGCCCTACGGTAGGCCACGAGCAGTACTTC
CASSPTVGHEQYF
>TRBV9|TRBJ1-6|-|-
TGTGCCAGCAGCGTAGGTATCAGGGGATTATCCTATAATTCACCCCTCCACTTT
CASSVGIRGLSYNSPLHF
>TRBV12-3/TRBV12-4|TRBJ2-1|-|-
TGTGCCAGCAGTTTAGATTGGCGGGTTAGCTCCTACAATGAGCAGTTCTTC
CASSLDWRVSSYNEQFF
>TRBV12-5|TRBJ1-2|few|-
TGTGCTAGTGGTTTGGCGGACACATCTAACTATGGCTACACCTTC
CASGLADTSNYGYTF
>TRBV18|TRBJ1-2|-|TRBD1
TGTGCCAGCTCACCAATACCGGGGGACAGCTCTAACTATGGCTACACCTTC
CASSPIPGDSSNYGYTF
>TRBV5-6|TRBJ2-3|few|TRBD2
TGTGCCAGCAGCTTGGCGGCACTAGCGGTGAGCACAGATACGCAGTATTTT
CASSLAALAVSTDTQYF
>TRBV5-4|TRBJ1-2|-|TRBD1
TGTGCCAGCAGCCCGGGACAGGGAGCGGGGTTTAACTATGGCTACACCTTC
CASSPGQGAGFNYGYTF
>TRBV12-5|TRBJ1-5|once|-
TGTGCTAGTGGCACCCACCGGGGGGTGATGGAGATAAGCAATCAGCCCCAGCATTTT
CASGTHRGVMEISNQPQHF
>TRBV25-1|TRBJ2-2|-|-
TGTGCCAGCACCGGACAGAACACCGGGGAGCTGTTTTTT
CASTGQNTGELFF
>TRBV7-9|TRBJ2-1|-|TRBD2
TGTGCCAGCAGCTTAAGAACCGAGCGGGGCTACAATGAGCAGTTCTTC
CASSLRTERGYNEQFF